This T cell receptor beta chain was observed in a study of T cells after yellow fever vaccination. General study points: Primary-vaccination clones mostly resurfaced post-booster (less than 98% CD4, approximately 89% CD8). Among all clonotypes, a small share was observed in both CD4 and CD8 compartments.

A remark on this clonotype: The target antigen is unknown.

MiXCR, run by TCRdb on the 5' RACE reads, gives a single entry per CDR3 protein. The sample lists 400,000 or so distinct CDR3 sequences; 18% were seen once. This TCR derives from a man younger than 35 who received the YFV17D yellow fever vaccine. The sample here was PBMCs, taken before the yellow fever booster vaccination.

The CDR3: CASSPLGDGSLYGYTF. The CDR3 coding sequence is TGTGCCAGCAGCCCCCTGGGGGACGGATCACTCTATGGCTACACCTTC. J is TRBJ1-2 and V is TRBV7-2; D is possibly TRBD1 (5 bases). The germline CDR1 and CDR2 sequences are SGHTA and FQGNSA. This CDR3 contains 16 residues. V was cut by 5 bases and J by 4 bases, with 20 bases left in between.